Presented here are 24 T cell receptor beta chains from one specimen sequenced in a study of OX40 agonist ivuxolimab in advanced cancers. Profiled with immunoSEQ multiplex PCR; TCRdb holds only in-frame clones, not every one. The repertoire has fewer than 65,000 clones, around 91% of them found once; the top ten carry 11%. The sample was CD4+ or CD8+ T cells sorted from blood, taken in a trial of the OX40 agonist ivuxolimab. These receptors came from an adult with an advanced solid tumor such as melanoma, head and neck, liver or kidney cancer.

This clone was picked up one time. The chain is built from TRBV5-1 and TRBJ2-6; D might be TRBD1 (6 bases). The CDR3 has 14 amino acids. CDR1 is SGHRS, CDR2 YFSETQ, per germline. Trimming shortened V by 7 bases and J by 1 base, and 9 bases separated the two germline ends. CDR3 nucleotide sequence: TGCGCCAGCGGACAGTTTTCTGGGGCCAACGTCCTGACTTTC. It yields the protein CASGQFSGANVLTF.

The chain joins TRBV2 to TRBJ2-3; 13 nucleotides match TRBD2. V lost 4 bases and J lost 5; bases outside the gene matches: 3. The V gene's germline CDR1 is SNHLY and CDR2 FYNNEI. The CDR3 loop spans 15 amino acids. CDR3 coding DNA: TGTGCCAGCAGTGGGACTAGCGGGGGTTTAGATACGCAGTATTTT. The encoded protein is CASSGTSGGLDTQYF.

The chain uses TRBV18 and TRBJ2-7, with TRBD1 matching 8 bases. Germline CDR1 reads KGHSH; CDR2 reads LQKENI. J lost 5 bases, V lost 4 bases, and 10 bases had no gene match. The CDR3 loop spans 15 amino acids. CDR3 sequence reads: CASSLTGTGLNEQYF. The CDR3 DNA reads TGTGCCAGCTCACTCACCGGGACAGGCCTGAACGAGCAGTACTTC.

The rearrangement joins TRBV18 to TRBJ1-1; D gene uncertain. Per the germline V gene, CDR1 is KGHSH and CDR2 is LQKENI. This CDR3 has 18 amino acids. Trimming took off 0 bases at V and 0 bases at J, with 17 bases between the two ends. The CDR3 DNA sequence: TGTGCCAGCTCACCACCCAACCGAATAAACCCCATGAACACTGAAGCTTTCTTT. Residues: CASSPPNRINPMNTEAFF.

The CDR3: CASREGPRRTEAFF. DNA for the CDR3: TGTGCCAGCAGAGAGGGGCCTCGTCGGACTGAAGCTTTCTTT. This chain joins TRBV6-1 and TRBJ1-1; the D gene is possibly TRBD1 (5 bases). This CDR3 has 14 amino acids. The germline V and J ends were trimmed by 6 bases and 5 bases, with 16 bases remaining between them. Germline V gene sequence: CDR1 MNHNS, CDR2 SASEGT.

The rearrangement joins TRBV5-1 to TRBJ2-1, with D perhaps matching TRBD1 (5 bases). V was clipped by 2 bases and J by 6 bases, with 12 bases between them. The CDR3 totals 14 residues. Per the germline V gene, CDR1 is SGHRS and CDR2 is YFSETQ. The CDR3 region has the DNA TGCGCCAGCAGCTTTCCTGGCAGGGTCAATGAGCAGTTCTTC. Encoded protein: CASSFPGRVNEQFF.

This clone has only one observation. The chain combines TRBV7-6 with TRBJ1-3; weak D call: TRBD1 (5 bases). With 4 bases removed from V and 0 bases from J, the gap between germline ends came to 16 bases. Germline loops: CDR1 SGHVS, CDR2 FNYEAQ. The CDR3 has 17 amino acids. The CDR3, as DNA: TGTGCCAGCAGCTCGTCCGGGACGGAGAGCTCTGGAAACACCATATATTTT. Translation: CASSSSGTESSGNTIYF.

The chain combines TRBV5-6 with TRBJ2-7; D not certain. Germline V gene sequence: CDR1 SGHDT, CDR2 YYEEEE. The CDR3 totals 13 residues. Between the trimmed V and J ends, which lost 1 base and 5 bases, there was a span of 10 bases. CDR3 sequence (DNA): TGTGCCAGCAGCTTGAGGAGTGGGGACGAGCAGTACTTC. This sequence encodes CASSLRSGDEQYF.

The V and J genes are TRBV29-1 and TRBJ2-1; TRBD2 agrees at 12 bases. From germline, CDR1 is SQVTM and CDR2 ANQGSEA. This CDR3 is 13 amino acids long. V gave up 4 bases and J gave up 8 bases; unmatched junction bases: 3. CDR3 region: CSVASGRAYEQFF. DNA for the CDR3: TGCAGCGTTGCTAGCGGGAGGGCCTATGAGCAGTTCTTC.

The rearrangement uses TRBV2 and TRBJ1-4; the match to TRBD1 covers 9 bases. The V segment lost 11 bases and the J segment 3 bases; nucleotides outside the gene matches: 10. CDR3 size: 15 residues. Germline V gives CDR1 SNHLY, CDR2 FYNNEI. This chain's CDR3 is CAGRQGDNSNEKLFF. CDR3 nucleotides: TGTGCCGGAAGACAGGGGGATAATTCTAATGAAAAACTGTTTTTT. The full variable domain, with the rest looked up from reference TRBV2 and TRBJ1-4, is EPEVTQTPSHQVTQMGQEVILRCVPISNHLYFYWYRQILGQKVEFLVSFYNNEISEKSEIFDDQFSVERPDGSNFTLKIRSTKLEDSAMYFCAGRQGDNSNEKLFFGSGTQLSVL.

This rearrangement joins TRBV27 to TRBJ2-7, with TRBD1 matching 7 bases. J gave up 5 bases and V 6 bases, and 16 bases lay outside the gene matches. Looked up from germline, CDR1 is MNHEY and CDR2 is SMNVEV (reference sequence). The CDR3 has 16 amino acids. In DNA form, the CDR3 reads TGTGCCAGCAGCCCCTGGACAGGCCATGATGGCCACGAGCAGTACTTC. Amino acid sequence: CASSPWTGHDGHEQYF.

This chain connects TRBV11-2 to TRBJ2-1; 7 bases align to TRBD1. CDR3 length: 15 residues. The trim removed 1 base at V and 10 bases at J, leaving 10 bases unmatched. From germline, CDR1 is SGHAT and CDR2 FQNNGV. Written as DNA, the CDR3 is TGTGCCAGCAGCTTAGTAAGGACAGGCACCGGGGAGCAGTTCTTC. Encoded protein: CASSLVRTGTGEQFF.

The genes are TRBV12-2 and TRBJ1-1. TRBV12-2 is termed a pseudogene. The CDR3 is 11 amino acids. For the CDR3, the DNA is TGTGCAAGTCGCGCGCTTATTAAAGCTTTCTTT. This translates into CASRALIKAFF.

The genes are TRBV9 and TRBJ2-5, with D uncertain. The CDR3 consists of 13 residues. CDR1 is SGDLS, CDR2 YYNGEE, per germline. The V end lost 7 bases, the J end lost 2 bases, and 12 bases lay between the germline ends. As DNA, the CDR3 is TGTGCCAGCGGTCCAGCTTCTCAAGAGACCCAGTACTTC. It encodes CASGPASQETQYF.

The CDR3 coding sequence is TGTGCCAGCAGCCGACGGACAGGGGTTAATTCACCCCTCCACTTT. Protein sequence: CASSRRTGVNSPLHF. The chain joins TRBV28 to TRBJ1-6; 9 bases match TRBD1. CDR1 is MDHEN, CDR2 SYDVKM, per germline. The CDR3 has 15 amino acids. V dropped 6 bases and J dropped 6; count of bases not matched to a gene: 6. The full variable domain, in which reference TRBV28 and TRBJ1-6 provide the parts outside the CDR3, is DVKVTQSSRYLVKRTGEKVFLECVQDMDHENMFWYRQDPGLGLRLIYFSYDVKMKEKGDIPEGYSVSREKKERFSLILESASTNQTSMYLCASSRRTGVNSPLHFGNGTRLTVT.

This clone is a singleton in its sample. V gene TRBV6-5 combines with J gene TRBJ2-5; 8 positions agree with TRBD1. CDR3 length: 14 amino acids. Germline V lookup: CDR1 MNHEY, CDR2 SVGAGI. Losses at the gene ends were 2 bases for V and 7 bases for J; bases not matched to a gene: 6. CDR3 protein: CASSYLTGVGTQYF. The CDR3 region has the DNA TGTGCCAGCAGTTACCTGACAGGGGTAGGGACCCAGTACTTC.

The chain couples TRBV5-1 to TRBJ1-1; TRBD1 matches at 11 bases. The V gene end was trimmed by 3 bases and the J gene end by 5 bases; junction bases not matched to a gene: 9. The CDR3 runs to 16 residues. CDR1 is SGHRS, CDR2 YFSETQ, per germline. In nucleotides, the CDR3 is TGCGCCAGCAGCTCCCCGGGACAGGGGGTGTGGACTGAAGCTTTCTTT. Protein sequence: CASSSPGQGVWTEAFF.

This chain links TRBV19 with TRBJ1-2, with unresolved D. Trimming stripped 3 bases from V and 4 bases from J, with 9 bases between. Germline assignment: CDR1 LNHDA and CDR2 SQIVND (reference sequence). The CDR3 consists of 13 residues. CDR3 sequence (DNA): TGTGCCAGTAGTATTTCGGGGTTCTATGGCTACACCTTC. This translates into CASSISGFYGYTF.

V usage is TRBV11-2 and J usage is TRBJ2-1, with TRBD2 identical over 15 bases. Germline V gene data show CDR1 as SGHAT and CDR2 as FQNNGV. V lost 1 base and J lost 9; bases outside the gene matches: 7. The CDR3 sequence is 17 residues long. CDR3 loop: CASSLARTSGRGGEQFF. CDR3 sequence (DNA): TGTGCCAGCAGCTTAGCCCGGACTAGCGGGAGGGGAGGTGAGCAGTTCTTC.

CDR3: CASTVAGVRDEQFF. The CDR3 DNA follows: TGTGCCAGCACCGTAGCGGGGGTGCGGGATGAGCAGTTCTTC. The V call is TRBV7-9, the J call TRBJ2-1; 9 positions match TRBD2. Germline V gene lookup returns CDR1 SEHNR and CDR2 FQNEAQ (reference sequence). This CDR3 spans 14 amino acids. The V segment lost 7 bases and the J segment 8 bases; nucleotides outside the gene matches: 9. Combining the CDR3 with reference TRBV7-9 and TRBJ2-1 gives the whole variable domain DTGVSQNPRHKITKRGQNVTFRCDPISEHNRLYWYRQTLGQGPEFLTYFQNEAQLEKSRLLSDRFSAERPKGSFSTLEIQRTEQGDSAMYLCASTVAGVRDEQFFGPGTRLTVL.

This chain uses TRBV28 with TRBJ2-1; weak D call: TRBD1 (5 bases). This CDR3 spans 11 amino acids. Germline loops: CDR1 MDHEN, CDR2 SYDVKM. Trimming took 0 bases from V and 12 from J, leaving 6 bases between them. The CDR3 DNA is TGTGCCAGCAGTTTATGGGGGCCGCAGTTCTTC. Translation gives CASSLWGPQFF.

The chain uses TRBV11-2 and TRBJ2-1, with 14 bases matching TRBD2. The V gene's germline CDR1 is SGHAT and CDR2 FQNNGV. Unmatched junction bases numbered 2, after V lost 4 bases and J lost 6 bases. The CDR3 contains 15 residues. This CDR3 reads CASSSGLAGGNEQFF. The CDR3 DNA follows: TGTGCCAGCAGCTCAGGACTAGCGGGAGGCAATGAGCAGTTCTTC.

This chain joins TRBV10-3 and TRBJ2-7; a possible D gene is TRBD1 (5 bases). The CDR3 totals 13 residues. From germline, CDR1 is ENHRY and CDR2 SYGVKD. The ends were cut back, 7 bases at V and 0 bases at J, with 10 bases in the middle. This chain's CDR3 is CAIMAGPSYEQYF. The CDR3 coding sequence is TGTGCCATCATGGCAGGGCCCTCCTACGAGCAGTACTTC.

This clone was seen more than once but under ten times. This rearrangement joins TRBV20-1 to TRBJ2-7; no clear D gene. Germline V gene lookup returns CDR1 DFQATT and CDR2 SNEGSKA (reference sequence). V was clipped by 7 bases and J by 2 bases, with 9 bases between them. This CDR3 is built from 11 residues. The CDR3 sequence: CSVTTAYEQYF. In DNA form, the CDR3 reads TGCAGTGTAACCACTGCCTACGAGCAGTACTTC.